This TCR beta chain was identified during a study of cytomegalovirus exposure and HLA in healthy donors. Measured with immunoSEQ multiplex PCR; TCRdb has only the in-frame clones, and not every one. The sample contains approximately 98,000 clones, more than 90% of which appear only once. This CDR3 region has 16 residues. From germline, CDR1 is SGHTA and CDR2 FQGTGA. V was pared by 4 bases and J by 5 bases, with 17 bases between. Separate from the roughly 630-subject first cohort was the approximately 130-subject validation cohort, to which the donors belonged. Input material: PBMCs. This clonotype was obtained from a woman younger than 30 in good health and CMV-seronegative. The V call is TRBV7-3, the J call TRBJ2-2, with a weak D call TRBD2 (5 bases). CDR3 DNA: TGTGCCAGCAGCTCCCAGCCCCTAGCCCAAACCGGGGAGCTGTTTTTT. Translating it yields CASSSQPLAQTGELFF.